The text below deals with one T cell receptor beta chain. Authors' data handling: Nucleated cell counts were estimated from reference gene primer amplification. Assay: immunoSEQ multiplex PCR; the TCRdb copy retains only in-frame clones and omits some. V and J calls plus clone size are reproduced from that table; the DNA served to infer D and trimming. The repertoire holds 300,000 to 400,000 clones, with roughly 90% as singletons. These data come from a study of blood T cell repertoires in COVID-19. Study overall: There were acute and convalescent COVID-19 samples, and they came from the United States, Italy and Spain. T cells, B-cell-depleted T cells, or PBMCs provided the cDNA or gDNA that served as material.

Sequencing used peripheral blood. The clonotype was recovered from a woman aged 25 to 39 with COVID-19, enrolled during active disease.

The CDR3 protein is CASSAPGQGNSPLHF. The CDR3 coding sequence is TGTGCCAGCAGCGCTCCGGGACAGGGTAATTCACCCCTCCACTTT. V usage is TRBV21-1 and J usage is TRBJ1-6; TRBD1 was called by the table and not checked on the DNA. TRBV21-1 is a recognized pseudogene. CDR3 size: 15 residues.